The clone carrying this T cell receptor (beta chain) was counted at least ten times. The CDR3 regions of TCR beta were amplified from RNA transcripts. The TCR CDR3 first-round RT-PCR relied on the HTBI primer set. From the multiplex PCR reads, TCRdb called clonotypes with MiXCR, one entry per CDR3 protein. Counted here are roughly 380,000 distinct CDR3 sequences, over 11% occurring once; the ten biggest clones make up about 11%. CDR1 is MNHNS and CDR2 is SASEGT in the germline V gene. V shed 0 bases and J shed 4 bases, with 9 bases lying between them. The CDR3 is 14 residues long. The sample is drawn from a study of T cells in Graves' hyperthyroidism and ophthalmopathy. Using more than 7.5 ml of fresh peripheral blood, PBMCs were prepared.

The chain uses TRBV6-1 and TRBJ1-2; D is unresolved. The sequenced sample consisted of blood. This sequence originates from a woman aged 55-70 years with Graves' hyperthyroidism. CDR3 bases: TGTGCCAGCAGTGAAGCAGGTACAAGCTATGGCTACACCTTC. As protein: CASSEAGTSYGYTF.